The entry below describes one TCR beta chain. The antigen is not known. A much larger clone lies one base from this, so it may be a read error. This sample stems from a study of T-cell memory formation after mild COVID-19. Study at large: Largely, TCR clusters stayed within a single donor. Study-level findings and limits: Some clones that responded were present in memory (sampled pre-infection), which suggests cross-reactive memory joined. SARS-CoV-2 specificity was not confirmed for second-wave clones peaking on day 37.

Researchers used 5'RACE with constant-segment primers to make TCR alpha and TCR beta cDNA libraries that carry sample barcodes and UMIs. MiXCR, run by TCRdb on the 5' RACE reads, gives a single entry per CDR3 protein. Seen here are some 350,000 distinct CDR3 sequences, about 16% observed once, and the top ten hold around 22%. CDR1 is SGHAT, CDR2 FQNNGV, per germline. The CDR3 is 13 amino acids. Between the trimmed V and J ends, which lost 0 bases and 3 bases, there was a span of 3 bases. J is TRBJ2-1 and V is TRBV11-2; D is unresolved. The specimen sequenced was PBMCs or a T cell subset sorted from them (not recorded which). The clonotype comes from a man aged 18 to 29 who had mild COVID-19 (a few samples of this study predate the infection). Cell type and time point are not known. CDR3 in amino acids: CASSLESYNEQFF. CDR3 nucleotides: TGTGCCAGCAGCTTAGAGAGCTACAATGAGCAGTTCTTC.